Following are 14 T cell receptor beta chains from one sample sequenced in a study of cytomegalovirus exposure and HLA in healthy donors (dated by TCRdb to 2016 to 2017). To prepare the library, the immunoSEQ multiplex PCR assay was applied. For the multiplex PCR, a mixture combining 60 forward primers for TCR Vbeta segments and 13 reverse primers for TCR Jbeta segments was used. TCRdb carries this immuneACCESS record with in-frame sequences only. Its versions omit some clonotypes, under half of them owing to an unresolved V gene in the studies checked, with the rest unexplained. For this sample the table gives about 170,000 clones, of which approximately 80% were detected only once. The top ten hold 4% to 6% of the sample. Sequencing used PBMCs. The receptors shown here come from a young man in good health and CMV-seronegative.

V and J are TRBV27 and TRBJ1-1; D is perhaps TRBD1 (5 bases). CDR3 length equals 14 residues. Looked up from germline, CDR1 is MNHEY and CDR2 is SMNVEV (reference sequence). The V end lost 5 bases, the J end lost 0 bases, and 10 bases lay between the germline ends. The CDR3 DNA reads as TGTGCCAGCAGTCCGACGACAGTGAACACTGAAGCTTTCTTT. It codes for CASSPTTVNTEAFF.

This chain joins TRBV19 and TRBJ2-7; D is unresolved. V was cut by 9 bases and J by 6 bases, with 6 bases left in between. Germline V gives CDR1 LNHDA, CDR2 SQIVND (reference sequence). The CDR3 has 9 amino acids. The CDR3 sequence: CASYSEQYF. In nucleotides, the CDR3 is TGTGCCAGCTATTCCGAGCAGTACTTC.

The J gene is TRBJ1-2, the V gene TRBV20-1, with D perhaps matching TRBD1 (6 bases). This CDR3 contains 11 residues. Trimming stripped 4 bases from V and 6 bases from J, with 9 bases between. The V gene's germline CDR1 is DFQATT and CDR2 SNEGSKA (reference sequence). The CDR3 loop reads CSANRENGYTF. As DNA, the CDR3 is TGCAGTGCTAACAGGGAGAATGGCTACACCTTC.

The chain is built from TRBV7-3 and TRBJ2-5; maybe TRBD1 (6 bases). Germline lookup yields CDR1 SGHTA and CDR2 FQGTGA. The CDR3 runs 13 residues. V was trimmed by 2 bases and J by 5 bases, leaving 9 bases between them. The CDR3 bases are TGTGCCAGCAGCTTACACAGGGCTGAGACCCAGTACTTC. This translates into CASSLHRAETQYF.

The genes are TRBV2 and TRBJ2-5; D is ambiguous. V dropped 9 bases and J dropped 0 bases, with 8 bases sitting between them. CDR3 length equals 12 residues. The germline V gene encodes CDR1 SNHLY and CDR2 FYNNEI. In DNA, the CDR3 is TGTGCCAGTGGCCCGTACCAAGAGACCCAGTACTTC. Protein sequence: CASGPYQETQYF.

The chain has TRBV25-1 and TRBJ1-1, with 8 bases fitting TRBD1. The CDR3 totals 16 residues. From germline, CDR1 is MGHDK and CDR2 SYGVNS. After removal of 4 bases from V and 0 bases from J, the junction contained 7 bases not matched to a gene. For the CDR3, the DNA is TGTGCCAGCAGTGCCCGCATGACAGGGGTGAACACTGAAGCTTTCTTT. This translates into CASSARMTGVNTEAFF.

Regarding this clone: A read error may account for a junction end that differs from germline. The V gene is TRBV7-6, the J gene TRBJ1-4, with TRBD1 as a possible D gene (6 bases). The CDR3 has 15 amino acids. Germline V gives CDR1 SGHVS, CDR2 FNYEAQ. In nucleotides, the CDR3 is TGTACCAGCAGCCGATCCACAGGGCGCGGGGAAAAACTGTTTTTT. Its translation is CTSSRSTGRGEKLFF.

The V and J genes are TRBV6-5 and TRBJ1-2; D gene uncertain. This CDR3 comprises 13 residues. Germline lookup yields CDR1 MNHEY and CDR2 SVGAGI. Trimming took off 6 bases at V and 2 bases at J, with 10 bases between the two ends. Here the CDR3 reads CASRNAGNYGYTF. CDR3 coding DNA: TGTGCCAGCAGAAACGCGGGGAACTATGGCTACACCTTC.

CDR3 sequence reads: CASSLQGRDRGGYTF. The CDR3 nucleotides are TGTGCCAGCTCCCTACAGGGCCGGGACAGGGGCGGCTACACCTTC. The rearrangement joins TRBV7-9 to TRBJ1-2; TRBD1 agrees at 10 bases. The ends lost 8 bases at V and 8 bases at J; junction bases unmatched: 14. The CDR3 length is 15 residues. Germline V gene data show CDR1 as SEHNR and CDR2 as FQNEAQ (reference sequence).

V and J are TRBV20-1 and TRBJ1-1; D is unresolved. In germline, CDR1 is DFQATT, CDR2 SNEGSKA (reference sequence). This CDR3 contains 11 residues. V lost 6 bases to trimming and J lost 2 bases, with 7 bases between them. The CDR3, as DNA: TGCAGTGCGGAGGGAAACACTGAAGCTTTCTTT. Its protein product is CSAEGNTEAFF.

This chain joins TRBV7-8 and TRBJ1-6; the D is unclear. This CDR3 contains 13 residues. The germline CDR1 and CDR2 sequences are SGHVS and FQNEAQ. Trimming cost V 1 base and J 8 bases, with 6 bases left between them. CDR3 nucleotide sequence: TGTGCCAGCAGCTTAGATCTAGATTCACCCCTCCACTTT. Its protein is CASSLDLDSPLHF. Variable domain in full (rest from reference TRBV7-8 and TRBJ1-6): GAGVSQSPRYKVAKRGQDVALRCDPISGHVSLFWYQQALGQGPEFLTYFQNEAQLDKSGLPSDRFFAERPEGSVSTLKIQRTQQEDSAVYLCASSLDLDSPLHFGNGTRLTVT.

This clone appeared a single time. V is TRBV14 and J is TRBJ2-2, with D possibly TRBD2 on 5 matching bases. The CDR3 is 15 residues long. The germline V gene has CDR1 SGHDN and CDR2 FVKESK. Trimming took 4 bases from V and 7 from J, leaving 16 bases between them. The DNA of the CDR3 is TGTGCCAGCAGCCCTCACGGCTTCGGGGACGGGGAGCTGTTTTTT. Translated, it gives CASSPHGFGDGELFF.

V is TRBV7-3 and J is TRBJ2-2; 8 positions match TRBD1. The trim removed 2 bases at V and 6 bases at J, leaving 5 bases unmatched. The CDR3 length is 15 residues. The germline gives CDR1 SGHTA, CDR2 FQGTGA. CDR3 sequence reads: CASSLQGTGAGELFF. The CDR3 DNA is TGTGCCAGCAGCTTACAGGGGACAGGCGCCGGGGAGCTGTTTTTT.

The J gene is TRBJ2-5, the V gene TRBV5-1; no reliable D call. Between the trimmed V and J ends, which lost 1 base and 5 bases, there was a span of 6 bases. This CDR3 region has 12 residues. The V gene's germline CDR1 is SGHRS and CDR2 YFSETQ. CDR3 sequence reads: CASSLNSETQYF. CDR3 nucleotides: TGCGCCAGCAGCTTGAATTCGGAGACCCAGTACTTC.